The clone carrying this T cell receptor (beta chain) has a count of ten or more. The antigen remains unidentified. RNA was extracted from bulk tissue without any cell sorting. Distant lung tissue was collected more than 3 cm away from the tumor edge. A modified ARM-PCR protocol with three rounds of nested PCR amplified TCRbeta. TCRdb called the multiplex PCR reads again in MiXCR, with one record for every CDR3 protein. This table holds 50,000 to 70,000 distinct CDR3 sequences, about 61% found once. The CDR3 sequence is 16 residues long. The V gene lost 7 bases and the J gene lost 0 bases, with 17 bases spanning the gap. These data come from a study of tumor and adjacent non-tumor tissue in lung cancer. About the research overall: The cohort had roughly 11 adenocarcinoma, a couple of squamous cell and 1 small cell patients.

Regarding the study as a whole: Higher tumor TCR diversity was associated with shorter survival. Tumor tissue had significantly higher TCR diversity than normal lung.

The sequenced sample was distant non-tumor lung tissue. The chain employs TRBV12-3 or TRBV12-4 and TRBJ2-3; a weak D match, TRBD2 (5 bases). This sequence was found in a man in his 70s with non-small cell lung cancer. CDR3 in DNA: TGTGCCAGCACCCCTCGGGGATGGGCTAGCACAGATACGCAGTATTTT. This translates into CASTPRGWASTDTQYF.